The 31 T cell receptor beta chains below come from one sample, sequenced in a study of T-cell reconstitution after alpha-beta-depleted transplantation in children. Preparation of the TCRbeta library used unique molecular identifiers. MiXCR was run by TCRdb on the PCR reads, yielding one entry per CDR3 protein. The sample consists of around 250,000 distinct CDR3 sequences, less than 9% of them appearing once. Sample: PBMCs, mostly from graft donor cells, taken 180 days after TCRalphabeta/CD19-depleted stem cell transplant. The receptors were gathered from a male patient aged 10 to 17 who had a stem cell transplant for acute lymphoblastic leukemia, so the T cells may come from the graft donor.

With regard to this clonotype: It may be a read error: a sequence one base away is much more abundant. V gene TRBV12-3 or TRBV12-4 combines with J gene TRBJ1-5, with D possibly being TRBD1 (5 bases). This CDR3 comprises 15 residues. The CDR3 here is CASSLGRAQYHPQHF. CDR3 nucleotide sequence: TGTGCCAGCAGTTTGGGCAGGGCTCAGTATCATCCCCAGCATTTT.

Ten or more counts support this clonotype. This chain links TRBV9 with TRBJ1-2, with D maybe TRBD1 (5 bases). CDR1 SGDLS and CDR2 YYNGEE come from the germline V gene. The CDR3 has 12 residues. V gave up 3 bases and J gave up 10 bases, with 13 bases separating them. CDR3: CASSGTGQYYTF. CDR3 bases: TGTGCCAGCAGCGGGACGGGGCAGTACTACACCTTC.

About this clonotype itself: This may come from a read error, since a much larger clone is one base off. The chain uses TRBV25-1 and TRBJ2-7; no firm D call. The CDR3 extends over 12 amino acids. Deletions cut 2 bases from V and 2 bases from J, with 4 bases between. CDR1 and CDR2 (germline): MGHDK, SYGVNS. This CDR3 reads CASSEVPYEQYF. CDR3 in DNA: TGTGCCAGCAGTGAAGTTCCCTACGAGCAGTACTTC.

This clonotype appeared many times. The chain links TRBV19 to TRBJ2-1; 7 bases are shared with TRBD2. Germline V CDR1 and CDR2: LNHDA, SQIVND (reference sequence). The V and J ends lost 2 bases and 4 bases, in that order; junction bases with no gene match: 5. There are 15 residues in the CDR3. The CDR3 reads CASSITASGYNEQFF. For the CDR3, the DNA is TGTGCCAGTAGTATAACAGCTAGCGGTTACAATGAGCAGTTCTTC.

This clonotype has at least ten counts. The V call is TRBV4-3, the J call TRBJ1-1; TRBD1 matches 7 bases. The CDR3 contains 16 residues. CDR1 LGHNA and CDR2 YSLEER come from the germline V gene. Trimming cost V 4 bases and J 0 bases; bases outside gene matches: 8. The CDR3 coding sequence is TGCGCCAGCAGCCTCTACAGGGGCCCCCTGAACACTGAAGCTTTCTTT. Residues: CASSLYRGPLNTEAFF.

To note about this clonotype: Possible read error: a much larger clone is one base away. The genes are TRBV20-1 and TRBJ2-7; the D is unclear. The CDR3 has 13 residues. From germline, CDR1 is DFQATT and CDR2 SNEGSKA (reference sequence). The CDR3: CSAREPSSDEQYF. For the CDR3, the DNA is TGCAGTGCTAGAGAACCCAGCTCCGACGAGCAGTACTTC.

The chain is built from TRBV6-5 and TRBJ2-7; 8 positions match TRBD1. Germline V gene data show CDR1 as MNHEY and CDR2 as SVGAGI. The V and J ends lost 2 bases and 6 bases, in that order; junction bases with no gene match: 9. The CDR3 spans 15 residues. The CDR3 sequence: CASSYLQGVFGEQYF. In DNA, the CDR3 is TGTGCCAGCAGTTACCTACAGGGGGTTTTTGGCGAGCAGTACTTC.

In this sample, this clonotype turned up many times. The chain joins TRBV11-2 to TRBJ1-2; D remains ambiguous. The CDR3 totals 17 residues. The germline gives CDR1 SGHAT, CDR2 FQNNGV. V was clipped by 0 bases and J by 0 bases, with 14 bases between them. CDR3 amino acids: CASSLDPRTLANYGYTF. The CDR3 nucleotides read TGTGCCAGCAGCTTAGATCCCAGGACGTTAGCTAACTATGGCTACACCTTC.

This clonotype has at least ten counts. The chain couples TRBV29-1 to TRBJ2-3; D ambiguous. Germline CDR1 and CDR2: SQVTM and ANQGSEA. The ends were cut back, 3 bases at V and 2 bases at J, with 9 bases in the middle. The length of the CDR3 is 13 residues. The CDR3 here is CSVEGRTTDTQYF. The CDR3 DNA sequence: TGCAGCGTTGAGGGCAGGACCACAGATACGCAGTATTTT.

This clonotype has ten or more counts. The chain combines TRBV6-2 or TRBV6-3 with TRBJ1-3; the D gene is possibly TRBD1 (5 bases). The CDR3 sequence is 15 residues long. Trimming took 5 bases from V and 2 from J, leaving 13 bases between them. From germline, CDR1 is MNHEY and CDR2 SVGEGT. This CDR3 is CASSRQWRAGNTIYF. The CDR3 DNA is TGTGCCAGCAGTCGACAGTGGAGGGCTGGAAACACCATATATTTT.

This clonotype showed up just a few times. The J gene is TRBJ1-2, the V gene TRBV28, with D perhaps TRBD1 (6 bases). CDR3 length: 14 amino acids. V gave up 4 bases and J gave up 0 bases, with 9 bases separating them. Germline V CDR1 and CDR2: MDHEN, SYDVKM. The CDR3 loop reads CASSYREANYGYTF. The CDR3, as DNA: TGTGCCAGCAGTTACAGGGAAGCTAACTATGGCTACACCTTC.

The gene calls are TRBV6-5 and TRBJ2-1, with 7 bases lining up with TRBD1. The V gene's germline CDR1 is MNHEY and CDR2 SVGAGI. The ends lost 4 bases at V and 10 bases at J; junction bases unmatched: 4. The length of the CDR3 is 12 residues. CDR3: CASSLGGEEQFF. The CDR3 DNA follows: TGTGCCAGCAGTTTAGGGGGCGAGGAGCAGTTCTTC.

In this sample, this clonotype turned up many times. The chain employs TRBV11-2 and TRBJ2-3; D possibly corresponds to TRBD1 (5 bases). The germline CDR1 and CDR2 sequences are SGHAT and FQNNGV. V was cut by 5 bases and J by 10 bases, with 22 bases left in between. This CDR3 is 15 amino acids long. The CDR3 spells CASSPPSYTQAPQYF. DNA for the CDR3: TGTGCCAGCAGCCCCCCCAGTTACACACAGGCGCCGCAGTATTTT.

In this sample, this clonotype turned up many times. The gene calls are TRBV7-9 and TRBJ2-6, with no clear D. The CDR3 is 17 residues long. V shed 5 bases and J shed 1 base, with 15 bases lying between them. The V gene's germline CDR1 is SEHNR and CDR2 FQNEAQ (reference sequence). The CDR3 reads CASSILHGSSGANVLTF. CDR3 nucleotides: TGTGCCAGCAGCATCCTCCATGGAAGTTCTGGGGCCAACGTCCTGACTTTC.

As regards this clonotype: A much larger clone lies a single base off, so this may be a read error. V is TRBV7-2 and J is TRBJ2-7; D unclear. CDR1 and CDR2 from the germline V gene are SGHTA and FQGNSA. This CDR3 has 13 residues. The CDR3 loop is CASSSRFRDEHHF. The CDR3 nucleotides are TGTGCCAGCAGCTCCAGATTCCGTGACGAGCATCACTTC. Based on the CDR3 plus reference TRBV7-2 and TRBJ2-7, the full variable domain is GAGVSQSPSNKVTEKGKDVELRCDPISGHTALYWYRQSLGQGLEFLIYFQGNSAPDKSGLPSDRFSAERTGGSVSTLTIQRTQQEDSAVYLCASSSRFRDEHHFGPGTRLTVT.

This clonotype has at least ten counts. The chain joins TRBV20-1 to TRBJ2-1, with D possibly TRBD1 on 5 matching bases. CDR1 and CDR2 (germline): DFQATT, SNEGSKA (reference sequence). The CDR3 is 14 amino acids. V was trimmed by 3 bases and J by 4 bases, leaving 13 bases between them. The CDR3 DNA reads TGCAGTGCTAGGGGGCAGGTCCTATACAATGAGCAGTTCTTC. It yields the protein CSARGQVLYNEQFF.

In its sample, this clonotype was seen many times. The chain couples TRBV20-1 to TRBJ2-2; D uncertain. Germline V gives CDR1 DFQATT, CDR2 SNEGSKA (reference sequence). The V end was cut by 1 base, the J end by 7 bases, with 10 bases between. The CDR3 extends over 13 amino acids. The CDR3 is CSARGQSSGELFF. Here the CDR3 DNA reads TGCAGTGCTAGAGGCCAGAGCAGCGGGGAGCTGTTTTTT.

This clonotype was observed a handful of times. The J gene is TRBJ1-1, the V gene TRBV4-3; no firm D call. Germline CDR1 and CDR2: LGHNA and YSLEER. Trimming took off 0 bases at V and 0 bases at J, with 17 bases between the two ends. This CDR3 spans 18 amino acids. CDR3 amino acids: CASSQDADGLPLNTEAFF. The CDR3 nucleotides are TGCGCCAGCAGCCAAGACGCCGACGGGCTCCCCTTGAACACTGAAGCTTTCTTT.

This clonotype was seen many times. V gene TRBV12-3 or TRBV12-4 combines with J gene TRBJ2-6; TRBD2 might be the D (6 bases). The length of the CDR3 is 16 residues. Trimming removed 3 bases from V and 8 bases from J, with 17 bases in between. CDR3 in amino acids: CASSFLAPGPPNVLTF. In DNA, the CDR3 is TGTGCCAGCAGTTTCCTAGCGCCGGGACCGCCCAACGTCCTGACTTTC.

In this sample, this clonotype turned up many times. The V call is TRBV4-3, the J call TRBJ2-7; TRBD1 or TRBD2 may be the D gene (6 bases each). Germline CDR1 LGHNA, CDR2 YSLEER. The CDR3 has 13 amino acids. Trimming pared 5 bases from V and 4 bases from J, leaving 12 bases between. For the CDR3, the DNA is TGCGCCAGCAGCGTCCAAGGGGGGTACGAGCAGTACTTC. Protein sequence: CASSVQGGYEQYF.

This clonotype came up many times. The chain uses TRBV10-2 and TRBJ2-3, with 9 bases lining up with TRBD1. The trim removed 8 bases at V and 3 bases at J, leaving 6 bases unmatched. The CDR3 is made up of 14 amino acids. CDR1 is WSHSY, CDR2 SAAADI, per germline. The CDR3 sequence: CASSQGARTDTQYF. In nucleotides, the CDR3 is TGCGCCAGCTCACAGGGGGCGCGGACAGATACGCAGTATTTT.

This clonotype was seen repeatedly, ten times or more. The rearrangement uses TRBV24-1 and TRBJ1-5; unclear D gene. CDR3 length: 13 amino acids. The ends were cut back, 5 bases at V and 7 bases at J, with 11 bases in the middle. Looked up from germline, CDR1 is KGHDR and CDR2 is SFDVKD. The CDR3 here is CATSARSFQPQHF. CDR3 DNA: TGTGCCACCAGTGCTCGATCGTTCCAGCCCCAGCATTTT.

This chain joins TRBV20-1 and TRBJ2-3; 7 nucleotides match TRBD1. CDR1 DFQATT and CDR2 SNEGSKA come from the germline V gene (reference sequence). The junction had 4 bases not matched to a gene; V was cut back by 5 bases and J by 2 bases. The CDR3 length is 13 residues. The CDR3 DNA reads TGCAGTGCTGAGAGGGGGCCCACAGATACGCAGTATTTT. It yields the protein CSAERGPTDTQYF.

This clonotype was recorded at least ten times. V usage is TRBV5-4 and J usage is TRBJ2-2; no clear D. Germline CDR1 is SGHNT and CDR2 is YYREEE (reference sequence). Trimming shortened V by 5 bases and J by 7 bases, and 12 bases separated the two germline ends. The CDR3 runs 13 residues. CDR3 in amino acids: CASSPGSSGELFF. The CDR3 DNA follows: TGTGCCAGCAGTCCAGGATCGAGCGGGGAGCTGTTTTTT.

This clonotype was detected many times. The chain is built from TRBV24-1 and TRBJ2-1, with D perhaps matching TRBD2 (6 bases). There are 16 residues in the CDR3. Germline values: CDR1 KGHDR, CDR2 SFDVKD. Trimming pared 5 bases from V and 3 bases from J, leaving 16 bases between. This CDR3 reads CATSGPRLGSYNEQFF. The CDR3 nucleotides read TGTGCCACCAGTGGCCCCCGACTAGGGAGCTACAATGAGCAGTTCTTC.

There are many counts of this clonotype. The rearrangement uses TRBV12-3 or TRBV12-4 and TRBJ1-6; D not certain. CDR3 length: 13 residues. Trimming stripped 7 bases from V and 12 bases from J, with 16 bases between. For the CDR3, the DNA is TGTGCCAGCAACGGCCCCTATGATCAACCCCTCCACTTT. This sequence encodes CASNGPYDQPLHF.

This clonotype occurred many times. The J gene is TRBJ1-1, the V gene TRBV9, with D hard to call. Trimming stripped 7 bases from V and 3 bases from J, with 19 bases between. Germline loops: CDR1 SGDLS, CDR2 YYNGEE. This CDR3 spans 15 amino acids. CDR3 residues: CASHEVVNGDTEAFF. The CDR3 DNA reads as TGTGCCAGCCACGAGGTCGTAAACGGGGACACTGAAGCTTTCTTT.

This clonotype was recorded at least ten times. The CDR3 loop reads CASTRQGNTEAFF. CDR3 DNA: TGTGCCAGCACGCGACAGGGGAACACTGAAGCTTTCTTT. The chain recombines TRBV12-3 or TRBV12-4 with TRBJ1-1; the match to TRBD1 covers 7 bases. CDR3 length: 13 amino acids. Losses at the gene ends were 7 bases for V and 1 base for J; bases not matched to a gene: 3.

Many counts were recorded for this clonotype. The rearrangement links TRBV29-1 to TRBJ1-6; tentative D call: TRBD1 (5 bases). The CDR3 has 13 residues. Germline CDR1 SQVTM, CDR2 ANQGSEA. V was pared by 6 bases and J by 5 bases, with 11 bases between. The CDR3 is CSVRDGNNSPLHF. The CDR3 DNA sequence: TGCAGCGTCCGGGACGGGAATAATTCACCCCTCCACTTT.

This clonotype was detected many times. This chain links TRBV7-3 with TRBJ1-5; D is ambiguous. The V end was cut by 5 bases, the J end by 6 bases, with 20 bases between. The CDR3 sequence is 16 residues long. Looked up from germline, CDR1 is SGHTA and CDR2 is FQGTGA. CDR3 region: CASSPIPVKGGQPQHF. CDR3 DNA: TGTGCCAGCAGCCCTATCCCCGTGAAGGGCGGTCAGCCCCAGCATTTT.

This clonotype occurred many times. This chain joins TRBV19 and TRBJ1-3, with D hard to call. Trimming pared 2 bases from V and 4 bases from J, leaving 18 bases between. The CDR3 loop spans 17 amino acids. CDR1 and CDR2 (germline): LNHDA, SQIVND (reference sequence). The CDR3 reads CASSIPTTRVSGNTIYF. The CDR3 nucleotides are TGTGCCAGTAGTATACCGACTACGAGGGTATCCGGAAACACCATATATTTT.